The next 19 T cell receptor beta chains were all read from a single sample in a study of control samples from healthy donors and cancer patients. Generated by immunoSEQ multiplex PCR, the TCRdb table keeps only in-frame clones and is missing some. Among under 150,000 clones listed, 88% were seen once. The sample was blood. These TCRs come from a woman between 65 and 79 years old in good health.

CDR3 nucleotides: TGTGCCAGCAGCCCAGACAGCCATAGTTACGAGCAGTACTTC. This translates into CASSPDSHSYEQYF. The chain recombines TRBV5-5 with TRBJ2-7; possibly TRBD1 for D (5 bases). Germline values: CDR1 SGHKS, CDR2 YYEKEE (reference sequence). V was trimmed by 4 bases and J by 4 bases, leaving 15 bases between them. This CDR3 spans 14 amino acids.

This chain uses TRBV3-1 (or the pseudogene TRBV3-2) with TRBJ2-7; D possibly corresponds to TRBD1 (6 bases). In germline, CDR1 is LGHDT, CDR2 YNNKEL (reference sequence). Trimming removed 4 bases at V and 5 bases at J, with 12 bases between. The CDR3 consists of 13 residues. CDR3 protein: CASSPQQGNEQYF. As DNA, the CDR3 is TGTGCCAGCAGCCCCCAACAGGGAAACGAGCAGTACTTC.

The chain joins TRBV7-9 to TRBJ1-1; tentative D call: TRBD1 (5 bases). This CDR3 has 13 residues. Deletions cut 5 bases from V and 3 bases from J, with 10 bases between. Germline CDR1 and CDR2: SEHNR and FQNEAQ (reference sequence). The CDR3 loop is CASSQGRDTEAFF. CDR3 sequence (DNA): TGTGCCAGCAGCCAGGGACGGGACACTGAAGCTTTCTTT.

The chain uses TRBV7-3 and TRBJ1-1; TRBD1 might be the D (6 bases). The CDR3 loop spans 14 amino acids. Between the trimmed V and J ends, which lost 1 base and 4 bases, there was a span of 10 bases. From germline, CDR1 is SGHTA and CDR2 FQGTGA. The CDR3 sequence is CASSLRGGPTEAFF. Here the CDR3 DNA reads TGTGCCAGCAGCTTAAGGGGGGGCCCCACTGAAGCTTTCTTT.

The CDR3 DNA reads as TGTGCCAGCTCACCAAAGGAGGGGAGCTCCTATAATTCACCCCTCCACTTT. Protein sequence: CASSPKEGSSYNSPLHF. The V and J genes are TRBV18 and TRBJ1-6, with D perhaps matching TRBD1 (5 bases). Germline V gene data show CDR1 as KGHSH and CDR2 as LQKENI. V gave up 2 bases and J gave up 0 bases, with 11 bases separating them. CDR3 size: 17 residues.

The V gene is TRBV3-1 (or the pseudogene TRBV3-2), the J gene TRBJ1-5; D call uncertain. The CDR3 totals 16 residues. The germline V gene has CDR1 LGHDT and CDR2 YNNKEL (reference sequence). Deletions cut 3 bases from V and 4 bases from J, with 16 bases between. DNA for the CDR3: TGTGCCAGCAGCCACCCCCCCCCGAGGCAGAATCAGCCCCAGCATTTT. Amino acids: CASSHPPPRQNQPQHF.

This chain connects TRBV2 to TRBJ1-3; no firm D call. V was pared by 3 bases and J by 3 bases, with 12 bases between. The CDR3 is 15 amino acids. Germline CDR1 is SNHLY and CDR2 is FYNNEI. CDR3 bases: TGTGCCAGCAGTGACGTGTGGGGAGGTGGAAACACCATATATTTT. As protein: CASSDVWGGGNTIYF.

The genes are TRBV7-9 and TRBJ2-4; D is possibly TRBD1 (5 bases). From germline, CDR1 is SEHNR and CDR2 FQNEAQ (reference sequence). The V gene lost 5 bases and the J gene lost 5 bases, with 13 bases spanning the gap. The CDR3 runs to 14 residues. The CDR3 DNA reads TGTGCCAGCAGCCCTTTTGGGGCCGAAAACATTCAGTACTTC. It encodes CASSPFGAENIQYF.

The chain is built from TRBV7-9 and TRBJ2-6; D is ambiguous. Looked up from germline, CDR1 is SEHNR and CDR2 is FQNEAQ (reference sequence). The CDR3 is 13 amino acids. Between the trimmed V and J ends, which lost 6 bases and 12 bases, there was a span of 15 bases. The CDR3 DNA sequence: TGTGCCAGCAGTCCGGCCTGGCCCCCCGTCCTGACTTTC. Its protein is CASSPAWPPVLTF. Full variable domain (rest looked up from reference TRBV7-9 and TRBJ2-6): DTGVSQNPRHKITKRGQNVTFRCDPISEHNRLYWYRQTLGQGPEFLTYFQNEAQLEKSRLLSDRFSAERPKGSFSTLEIQRTEQGDSAMYLCASSPAWPPVLTFGAGSRLTVL.

The chain couples TRBV19 to TRBJ1-1; 9 bases fit TRBD1. This CDR3 has 17 residues. Germline CDR1 LNHDA, CDR2 SQIVND (reference sequence). After removal of 4 bases from V and 3 bases from J, the junction contained 12 bases not matched to a gene. The CDR3 DNA reads as TGTGCCAGTAGTACGTTCCCGGGACAGGGTGGGGACACTGAAGCTTTCTTT. It translates to CASSTFPGQGGDTEAFF.

The chain couples TRBV3-1 (or the pseudogene TRBV3-2) to TRBJ1-1; 7 positions match TRBD1. Germline CDR1 LGHDT, CDR2 YNNKEL (reference sequence). The CDR3 is made up of 16 amino acids. J gave up 1 base and V 1 base, and 6 bases lay outside the gene matches. CDR3 DNA sequence: TGTGCCAGCAGCCAAGGGAGGGGGCTGTGGAACACTGAAGCTTTCTTT. Amino acids: CASSQGRGLWNTEAFF.

This chain links TRBV6-5 with TRBJ1-5, with D perhaps matching TRBD1 (6 bases). The V gene's germline CDR1 is MNHEY and CDR2 SVGAGI. V was trimmed by 0 bases and J by 4 bases, leaving 10 bases between them. The CDR3 is 15 residues long. The CDR3 protein is CASSYSGTGNQPQHF. CDR3 coding DNA: TGTGCCAGCAGTTACTCGGGTACAGGGAATCAGCCCCAGCATTTT.

To note about this clone: Compared with germline, one end of the junction differs, possibly owing to a read error. The chain employs TRBV7-2 and TRBJ2-1; 9 bases fit TRBD2. The CDR3 spans 13 residues. Looked up from germline, CDR1 is SGHTA and CDR2 is FQGNSA. The chain's CDR3 is CASSFISGTSKVF. The CDR3 DNA follows: TGTGCCAGCAGTTTTATTTCCGGGACTAGCAAGGTCTTC.

This sequence joins TRBV19 and TRBJ2-5; D ambiguous. CDR1 and CDR2 (germline): LNHDA, SQIVND (reference sequence). Trimming left V 5 bases short and J 1 base short, with 8 bases between. There are 13 residues in the CDR3. The CDR3 bases are TGTGCCAGTAGTCTTAATCGCCAAGAGACCCAGTACTTC. Translating gives CASSLNRQETQYF.

The chain joins TRBV14 to TRBJ1-3; 8 nucleotides align to TRBD1. From germline, CDR1 is SGHDN and CDR2 FVKESK. J lost 3 bases, V lost 6 bases, and 4 bases had no gene match. CDR3 length equals 14 residues. The CDR3 DNA sequence: TGTGCCAGCAGAACGACAGGGGATGGAAACACCATATATTTT. Translation gives CASRTTGDGNTIYF.

The chain employs TRBV10-2 and TRBJ1-1; the D is unclear. The CDR3 consists of 13 residues. Germline values: CDR1 WSHSY, CDR2 SAAADI. V gave up 6 bases and J gave up 1 base, with 9 bases separating them. In nucleotides, the CDR3 is TGCGCCAGCAGCGGTCTGTCGAACACTGAAGCTTTCTTT. Translating it yields CASSGLSNTEAFF.

This clone was seen a single time. The CDR3 spells CASSGGTGGENTIYF. In nucleotides, the CDR3 is TGCGCCAGCAGCGGGGGGACAGGGGGCGAAAACACCATATATTTT. V is TRBV5-1 and J is TRBJ1-3; TRBD1 agrees at 12 bases. CDR3 length: 15 residues. CDR1 is SGHRS and CDR2 is YFSETQ in the germline V gene. Trimming at V came to 4 bases and at J to 6 bases, leaving 5 bases not matched to a gene.

This clone was counted a single time. V gene TRBV5-1 combines with J gene TRBJ1-4; tentatively, D is TRBD1 (5 bases). Germline assignment: CDR1 SGHRS and CDR2 YFSETQ. With 2 bases removed from V and 11 bases from J, the gap between germline ends came to 25 bases. The CDR3 totals 17 residues. For the CDR3, the DNA is TGCGCCAGCAGCTTACGCACGGGACGGACGGCGGAGGGGAAACTGTTTTTT. It specifies CASSLRTGRTAEGKLFF.

This chain joins TRBV11-2 and TRBJ2-1; D is unresolved. Trimming cost V 5 bases and J 6 bases, with 11 bases left between them. The germline V gene has CDR1 SGHAT and CDR2 FQNNGV. The CDR3 spans 13 residues. The CDR3 DNA sequence: TGTGCCAGCAGCCCCTACCGCGGCAATGAGCAGTTCTTC. It translates to CASSPYRGNEQFF.